This T cell receptor (beta chain) is from a study of T cell responses to AZD1222 COVID-19 vaccine. Findings of the study overall: Regions 160-218 and 743-854 dominated among vaccine-associated CD4 TCRs spanning spike. Repertoires in all cases were sampled only once the peak T cell response had passed. Spike-specific TCR breadth and depth were elevated following two AZD1222 doses.

Assay used: immunoSEQ multiplex PCR; TCRdb lists only in-frame clones, some missing. Of about 150,000 clones in the sample, about nine tenths are singletons; the top ten hold 5.5% to 6%. This clone appeared a single time. Antigen: not known. The CDR3 consists of 12 residues. Germline V gene sequence: CDR1 MDHEN, CDR2 SYDVKM. J was trimmed by 10 bases and V by 5 bases; bases with no gene match: 6. This receptor was taken from an adult in good health. Here the sequenced sample was peripheral blood, taken on day 0 of MenACWY control vaccination. The rearrangement links TRBV28 to TRBJ1-1; 8 nucleotides align to TRBD1. The CDR3 spells CASSEGQVGAFF. CDR3 sequence (DNA): TGTGCCAGCAGTGAGGGACAGGTCGGAGCTTTCTTT.